The clone carrying this TCR beta chain was counted between two and nine times. With 3 bases clipped from V and 6 bases from J, the junction kept 7 bases outside the gene matches. The CDR3 contains 16 residues. Germline V gene data show CDR1 as SGHVS and CDR2 as FQNEAQ. The protocol was immunoSEQ multiplex PCR, while the TCRdb copy is restricted to in-frame clones and leaves out a portion. Altogether more than 85,000 clones are present, roughly 90% being singletons, with the ten largest covering around 2.3%. These data belong to a study of T cell responses to AZD1222 COVID-19 vaccine. The rearrangement links TRBV7-8 to TRBJ1-3, with 11 bases matching TRBD1. The sequence was collected from an adult in good health. Sequences were derived from peripheral blood, sampled on day 0 of AZD1222 vaccination. The DNA for the CDR3 is TGTGCCAGCAGCTTTCGGTGGACAGGGGGCGCAAACACCATATATTTT. This gives the protein CASSFRWTGGANTIYF.